This entry lists 20 T cell receptor beta chains sequenced from one sample in a study of T cells in women clearing cervical HPV infection. The table came from immunoSEQ multiplex PCR; TCRdb's copy has only in-frame clones and leaves some out. This repertoire includes 30,000 to 35,000 clones. Sequences were obtained from blood buffy coat. The origin of the receptors is a woman aged 18 to 75 with a cervical HPV16 infection that either progressed to CIN3+ or cleared (not recorded which).

On this clone: The read ends 3 residues shy of where the CDR3 ends; the end is completed using the germline J gene. V usage is TRBV7-9 and J usage is TRBJ1-1, with 8 positions matching TRBD1. Trimming took 9 bases from V and 4 from J; bases not matched to a gene: 7. Germline CDR1 reads SEHNR; CDR2 reads FQNEAQ (reference sequence). The CDR3 has 13 residues. CDR3 in amino acids: CARSRGPGTEAFF. CDR3 DNA, as far as it was read: TGTGCCAGAAGCAGGGGGCCGGGCACTGAA.

In regard to this clone: The read halts 3 residues ahead of the CDR3 end, with the missing end drawn from the germline J gene. The gene calls are TRBV7-9 and TRBJ2-7; 11 positions match TRBD2. The germline CDR1 and CDR2 sequences are SEHNR and FQNEAQ (reference sequence). V was clipped by 4 bases and J by 1 base; unmatched bases: 0. The CDR3 sequence is 14 residues long. CDR3 DNA (partial): TGTGCCAGCAGCTCTAGCGGGAGGTCCTACGAG. It codes for CASSSSGRSYE. In full, the CDR3 reads CASSSSGRSYEQYF.

Notes on this clone: The read gets to within 3 residues of the CDR3 end, and the germline J gene fills in the rest. The chain employs TRBV5-1 and TRBJ1-2, with 7 bases matching TRBD1. The CDR3 consists of 15 residues. The V gene's germline CDR1 is SGHRS and CDR2 YFSETQ. The part of the CDR3 DNA that was read is TGCGCCAGCAGCTCGTCCCGGGACAGCCTAGGAGGC. Its protein product is CASSSSRDSLGG. The full CDR3 protein reads CASSSSRDSLGGYTF. Together with reference TRBV5-1 and TRBJ1-2, the CDR3 gives the full variable domain: KAGVTQTPRYLIKTRGQQVTLSCSPISGHRSVSWYQQTPGQGLQFLFEYFSETQRNKGNFPGRFSGRQFSNSRSEMNVSTLELGDSALYLCASSSSRDSLGGYTFGSGTRLTVV.

A note on this clone: The read stops 3 residues short of the end of the CDR3; the missing end is completed from the germline J gene. The chain uses TRBV19 and TRBJ1-2; the D is unclear. There are 11 residues in the CDR3. Germline V gene lookup returns CDR1 LNHDA and CDR2 SQIVND (reference sequence). CDR3 DNA, as far as it was read: TGTGCCAGTTTGAGCGGAAGGGTC. Protein: CASLSGRV. In full, the CDR3 is CASLSGRVYTF.

Points on this clone: The read falls 3 residues short of the CDR3 end, and the missing part is taken from the germline J gene. V usage is TRBV5-5 and J usage is TRBJ2-3, with D perhaps TRBD1 (6 bases). Per the germline V gene, CDR1 is SGHKS and CDR2 is YYEKEE (reference sequence). CDR3 length: 15 amino acids. The ends were cut back, 4 bases at V and 2 bases at J, with 14 bases in the middle. The CDR3 sequence: CASSPPGHLTDTQYF. CDR3 bases read: TGTGCCAGCAGCCCACCGGGACATCTCACAGATACG. Supplemented by reference TRBV5-5 and TRBJ2-3, the full variable domain reads DAGVTQSPTHLIKTRGQQVTLRCSPISGHKSVSWYQQVLGQGPQFIFQYYEKEERGRGNFPDRFSARQFPNYSSELNVNALLLGDSALYLCASSPPGHLTDTQYFGPGTRLTVL.

A remark on this clone: Read sequence stops 3 residues before the CDR3 end, and the germline J gene provides the missing end. This chain uses TRBV7-2 with TRBJ2-5; 8 nucleotides agree with TRBD2. Per germline, CDR1 SGHTA and CDR2 FQGNSA. The CDR3 has 14 residues. V lost 7 bases and J lost 5; bases outside the gene matches: 9. CDR3 sequence: CASNSRGGWETQYF. Partial CDR3 DNA: TGTGCCAGCAACTCTCGGGGGGGCTGGGAGACC.

Worth noting for this clone: The read gets to within 3 residues of the CDR3 end, and the germline J gene fills in the rest. V usage is TRBV19 and J usage is TRBJ1-5; 7 bases fit TRBD1. The V segment lost 5 bases and the J segment 8 bases; nucleotides outside the gene matches: 12. Per germline, CDR1 LNHDA and CDR2 SQIVND (reference sequence). The CDR3 loop spans 15 amino acids. The CDR3 here is CASSFSGTAREPQHF. CDR3 bases read: TGTGCCAGTAGTTTCTCCGGGACAGCTAGAGAGCCC.

Concerning this clone: The read ends 3 residues early relative to the CDR3; the germline J gene fills the gap. The chain carries TRBV7-6 and TRBJ2-1; no definite D call. This CDR3 is 13 amino acids long. V gave up 0 bases and J gave up 4 bases, with 4 bases separating them. CDR1 and CDR2 from the germline V gene are SGHVS and FNYEAQ. CDR3 sequence reads: CASSLAVYNEQFF. Partial CDR3 DNA: TGTGCCAGCAGCTTAGCCGTTTACAATGAG.

Comment on this clone: The sequenced fragment ends 3 residues before the CDR3 boundary, so the rest is inferred from the germline J gene. This chain uses TRBV5-4 with TRBJ2-5, with D unresolved. Germline V gene lookup returns CDR1 SGHNT and CDR2 YYREEE (reference sequence). The CDR3 has 12 amino acids. The V end lost 3 bases, the J end lost 4 bases, and 7 bases lay between the germline ends. The covered CDR3 bases are TGTGCCAGCAGCTCCAGTGGAGAGACC. It codes for CASSSSGET. The full CDR3 sequence reads CASSSSGETQYF.

For this clone: The observed sequence ends 3 residues before the CDR3 terminus, with the missing tail filled in from the germline J gene. This chain connects TRBV7-2 to TRBJ2-3; 12 bases fit TRBD2. The CDR3 contains 15 residues. The germline V gene has CDR1 SGHTA and CDR2 FQGNSA. J was trimmed by 5 bases and V by 5 bases; bases with no gene match: 5. The sequenced part of the CDR3 DNA is TGTGCCAGCAGCCCCCTAGCGGGAGGGAAAGATACG. This codes for CASSPLAGGKDT. The full-length CDR3 reads as CASSPLAGGKDTQYF.

With respect to this clone: The observed sequence ends 3 residues before the CDR3 terminus, with the missing tail filled in from the germline J gene. The rearrangement uses TRBV20-1 and TRBJ1-6; D may be TRBD1 (5 bases). V gave up 5 bases and J gave up 10 bases, with 18 bases separating them. Germline V gene sequence: CDR1 DFQATT, CDR2 SNEGSKA (reference sequence). This CDR3 contains 14 residues. The CDR3 region is CSAQPQGIGSPLHF. The part of the CDR3 DNA that was read is TGCAGTGCTCAGCCGCAGGGCATAGGCTCACCC.

Note on this clone: The observed sequence ends 3 residues before the CDR3 terminus, with the missing tail filled in from the germline J gene. This rearrangement joins TRBV11-3 to TRBJ2-2, with D uncertain. V shed 0 bases and J shed 3 bases, with 5 bases lying between them. The CDR3 spans 14 residues. Germline CDR1 and CDR2: SGHNT and YENEEA. CDR3 protein: CASSLDGDTGELFF. The sequenced part of the CDR3 DNA is TGTGCCAGCAGCTTAGACGGTGACACCGGGGAG.

Regarding this clone: The read stops 3 residues short of the end of the CDR3; the missing end is completed from the germline J gene. This chain joins TRBV7-2 and TRBJ2-1; 10 bases align to TRBD2. Germline loops: CDR1 SGHTA, CDR2 FQGNSA. Trimming took 1 base from V and 9 from J; bases not matched to a gene: 6. The CDR3 consists of 15 residues. This CDR3 is CASSLGFSGRSEQFF. The sequenced CDR3 bases are TGTGCCAGCAGCTTAGGCTTTAGCGGGAGGTCTGAG.

With respect to this clone: The CDR3 goes on 3 residues after the read ends, and that part is filled in from the germline J gene. The J gene is TRBJ1-4, the V gene TRBV30; no firm D call. The CDR3 consists of 13 residues. Trimming took 0 bases from V and 10 from J, leaving 12 bases between them. Germline CDR1 GTSNPN, CDR2 SVGIG (reference sequence). The sequenced CDR3 bases are TGTGCCTGGAGTGTCCTTTACTCTGGAAAA. Amino acids: CAWSVLYSGK. The full CDR3 reads CAWSVLYSGKLFF.

Remarks on this clone: The read is 3 residues too short to cover the CDR3 end, so that end is filled in from the germline J gene. This chain joins TRBV7-9 and TRBJ1-2, with D uncertain. Looked up from germline, CDR1 is SEHNR and CDR2 is FQNEAQ (reference sequence). The CDR3 covers 14 residues. V gave up 0 bases and J gave up 7 bases, with 12 bases separating them. Partial CDR3 DNA: TGTGCCAGCAGCTTAGCAAGCCCAGGCTTTGGC. It encodes CASSLASPGFG. The complete CDR3 sequence is CASSLASPGFGYTF.

Of note for this clone: The read finishes 3 residues shy of the CDR3 end, and the germline J gene is used to complete it. The chain links TRBV19 to TRBJ1-2; a weak D match, TRBD1 (5 bases). Trimming removed 6 bases from V and 7 bases from J, with 21 bases in between. This CDR3 has 15 amino acids. Germline V CDR1 and CDR2: LNHDA, SQIVND (reference sequence). CDR3 DNA (partial): TGTGCCAGTAGGGTTTCTGGGCAGGGTAAATTTGGC. Protein: CASRVSGQGKFG. The entire CDR3 protein reads CASRVSGQGKFGYTF.

Details on this clone: The sequence runs out 3 residues before the end of the CDR3; the remainder is reconstructed from the germline J gene. The chain is built from TRBV7-3 and TRBJ2-1; TRBD1 might be the D (6 bases). Germline values: CDR1 SGHTA, CDR2 FQGTGA. This CDR3 comprises 15 residues. Trimming pared 3 bases from V and 4 bases from J, leaving 13 bases between. The CDR3 bases that were read are TGTGCCAGCAGCTTCAGGGGTACCTCTTACAATGAG. Residues: CASSFRGTSYNE. The whole CDR3 is CASSFRGTSYNEQFF.

On this clone: The read ends 3 residues before the CDR3 terminus; that terminus is restored from the germline J gene. The chain couples TRBV5-5 to TRBJ2-3; 9 bases align to TRBD2. CDR3 length: 14 residues. The germline CDR1 and CDR2 sequences are SGHKS and YYEKEE (reference sequence). The junction had 2 bases not matched to a gene; V was cut back by 0 bases and J by 6 bases. The CDR3 region is CASSLESGGDTQYF. Partial CDR3 DNA: TGTGCCAGCAGCTTGGAGAGCGGGGGGGATACG.

Notes on this clone: The read ends 3 residues early relative to the CDR3; the germline J gene fills the gap. V gene TRBV5-1 combines with J gene TRBJ1-4; 7 bases align to TRBD1. Germline assignment: CDR1 SGHRS and CDR2 YFSETQ. The V segment lost 4 bases and the J segment 3 bases; nucleotides outside the gene matches: 6. This CDR3 has 15 amino acids. CDR3 DNA, as far as it was read: TGCGCCAGCAGCGAGGGAGGGACAGCTAATGAAAAA. Translation: CASSEGGTANEK. The whole CDR3 reads CASSEGGTANEKLFF.

Comments on this clone: The DNA ends 3 residues before the CDR3 does, and the rest of the CDR3 is filled in from the germline J gene. The rearrangement uses TRBV7-3 and TRBJ1-1, with D tentatively TRBD1 (5 bases). The CDR3 totals 13 residues. CDR1 is SGHTA, CDR2 FQGTGA, per germline. Trimming removed 4 bases from V and 1 base from J, with 7 bases in between. The DNA read from the CDR3 is TGTGCCAGCAGCTGGGGGGGGAACACTGAA. Translated: CASSWGGNTE. In full, the CDR3 reads CASSWGGNTEAFF.